The clone carrying this T cell receptor beta chain was observed many times. Library construction for TCR beta used iRepertoire HTBI primers and Arm-PCR of CDR3 regions. One entry per CDR3 protein results from TCRdb running MiXCR on the multiplex PCR reads. The data show about 430,000 distinct CDR3 sequences, with approximately 15% seen just once and roughly 7.7% held by the top ten. Time point noted: newly diagnosed GD, antithyroid drugs for less than 3 months. TCR sequences were obtained from RNA taken from PBMCs. Under American Thyroid Association guidelines, Graves' disease was diagnosed. The CDR3 has 17 residues. The germline CDR1 and CDR2 sequences are KGHDR and SFDVKD. Trimming cost V 3 bases and J 4 bases; bases outside gene matches: 6. The sample originates from a study of regulatory T cells in long-lasting Graves disease. These data were also filed under a second study, of T cells in Graves' hyperthyroidism and ophthalmopathy.

The chain is built from TRBV24-1 and TRBJ2-5; TRBD2 aligns across 14 bases. The sequence came from a woman aged 35 to 49 with Graves disease. The starting material was peripheral blood mononuclear cells (PBMCs), obtained at new diagnosis, from a patient treated with antithyroid drugs. CDR3 protein: CATSDPGLAGGRETQYF. The CDR3 DNA reads as TGTGCCACCAGTGATCCTGGACTAGCGGGAGGTCGAGAGACCCAGTACTTC.